The table lists the clone carrying this TCR beta chain with a few counts. What it binds is not known. This entry comes from a study of post-analysis software for immune sequencing data. Study-level background: Disease trajectories encompassed relapsing-remitting, secondary progressive and progressive-relapsing multiple sclerosis.

Whole-study findings and limits: Patients had higher frequencies than controls of about five TRBV segments, including TRBV5-6, TRBV5-1 and TRBV20-1. Strong same-batch co-clustering of samples appeared with F measure clustering.

CDR1 and CDR2 (germline): SGHKS, YYEKEE (reference sequence). V was pared by 2 bases and J by 9 bases, with 13 bases between. There are 13 residues in the CDR3. cDNA libraries of TCR beta carried unique molecular identifiers. TCRdb analysed the PCR reads with MiXCR anew, one entry per CDR3 protein. The profile shows roughly 430,000 distinct CDR3 sequences, 39% of them singletons. V gene TRBV5-5 combines with J gene TRBJ2-3, with D uncertain. This sequence was found in a girl under 10 years old with multiple sclerosis. Input material: blood. CDR3: CASSLVTPSTQYF. The CDR3 DNA reads as TGTGCCAGCAGCTTAGTTACACCTTCCACGCAGTATTTT.